These T cell receptor beta chains were read from a single sample in a study of blood T cell repertoires in COVID-19. Assay: immunoSEQ multiplex PCR; the TCRdb copy retains only in-frame clones and omits some. The data contain 200,000 to 250,000 clones, around 85% of them singletons. The sample taken for sequencing was PBMCs or T cells enriched from blood (not recorded which). The receptor set was obtained from a man aged 40-50 years who had recovered from COVID-19. Each CDR3 is given with its conserved first and last residue. The order of the fields is D gene, V gene, J gene, clone size, CDR3 length, CDR3 protein, CDR3 DNA. A D gene is named only where the DNA matches it firmly. Clone size appears in some rows only: once, few, many, or a class for an expanded clone.

.	TRBV9	TRBJ2-7	.	13	CASSVVPGSEQYF	TGTGCCAGCAGCGTAGTCCCCGGGTCCGAGCAGTACTTC
.	TRBV5-1	TRBJ1-5	.	13	CASSLAGEQPQHF	TGCGCCAGCAGCTTGGCCGGGGAACAGCCCCAGCATTTT
.	TRBV5-4	TRBJ1-1	.	15	CASSLDRGINTEAFF	TGTGCCAGCAGCCTCGATAGGGGGATTAACACTGAAGCTTTCTTT
.	TRBV4-3	TRBJ1-2	.	13	CASSRALGAGYTF	TGCGCCAGCAGCCGTGCCCTGGGAGCCGGCTACACCTTC
.	TRBV2	TRBJ1-5	.	15	CASSTRVSEFMPQHF	TGTGCCAGCAGTACCAGGGTATCCGAATTTATGCCCCAGCATTTT
TRBD1	TRBV5-1	TRBJ1-1	.	14	CASSRGQGLTEAFF	TGCGCCAGCAGCAGGGGACAGGGTCTCACTGAAGCTTTCTTT
.	TRBV4-3	TRBJ1-2	.	16	CASSQDRGALAYGYTF	TGCGCCAGCAGCCAAGATCGAGGAGCGTTGGCTTATGGCTACACCTTC
.	TRBV6-1	TRBJ1-5	many	14	CASSEGGEVEPQHF	TGTGCCAGCAGTGAAGGGGGGGAAGTGGAGCCCCAGCATTTT
TRBD2	TRBV27	TRBJ2-1	.	16	CASSPQGSGRGGEQFF	TGTGCCAGCAGTCCACAGGGTAGCGGGAGAGGTGGTGAGCAGTTCTTC
.	TRBV4-1	TRBJ1-4	.	14	CASSQAGKGEKLFF	TGCGCCAGCAGCCAAGCGGGGAAAGGTGAAAAACTGTTTTTT
.	TRBV15	TRBJ2-5	.	15	CATSRANRDRRTQYF	TGTGCCACCAGCAGGGCCAACAGGGATCGGAGGACCCAGTACTTC
.	TRBV6-1	TRBJ2-2	.	14	CASSEDSFTGELFF	TGTGCCAGCAGTGAAGACAGTTTCACCGGGGAGCTGTTTTTT
TRBD1	TRBV20-1	TRBJ1-2	.	16	CSASTTGGAGRYGYTF	TGCAGTGCTAGTACGACAGGGGGCGCAGGTCGCTATGGCTACACCTTC
TRBD1	TRBV4-1	TRBJ1-2	.	16	CASSQEPTGGGYGYTF	TGCGCCAGCAGCCAGGAACCAACAGGGGGCGGTTATGGCTACACCTTC
TRBD1	TRBV6-5	TRBJ1-2	.	14	CASSKGQPFRGYTF	TGTGCCAGCAGTAAGGGACAGCCATTCCGGGGCTACACCTTC
.	TRBV5-1	TRBJ2-3	.	14	CASSLQGSTDTQYF	TGCGCCAGCAGCCTGCAGGGAAGCACAGATACGCAGTATTTT
TRBD1	TRBV6-5	TRBJ2-5	.	13	CASRGQGAETQYF	TGTGCCAGCAGAGGGCAGGGGGCGGAGACCCAGTACTTC
TRBD2	TRBV14	TRBJ2-1	.	16	CASSHPPSGRASEQFF	TGTGCCAGCAGTCATCCCCCCAGCGGGAGGGCCAGTGAGCAGTTCTTC
.	TRBV10-3	TRBJ1-5	.	12	CAISESGVVQHF	TGTGCCATCAGTGAGTCCGGGGTTGTTCAGCATTTT
.	TRBV5-1	TRBJ2-3	.	15	CASSYGGPSTDTQYF	TGCGCCAGCAGCTACGGGGGACCTAGCACAGATACGCAGTATTTT
.	TRBV18	TRBJ1-4	.	16	CASSPFKGGTNEKLFF	TGTGCCAGCTCACCATTTAAGGGAGGAACTAATGAAAAACTGTTTTTT
.	TRBV12-3/TRBV12-4	TRBJ1-2	.	13	CASYGGGIDGYTF	TGTGCCAGCTATGGGGGGGGAATCGATGGCTACACCTTC
TRBD1	TRBV4-3	TRBJ1-1	.	14	CASSPYRGWPEAFF	TGCGCCAGCAGCCCATACAGGGGGTGGCCTGAAGCTTTCTTT
.	TRBV5-1	TRBJ2-7	.	13	CASSKGATVEQYF	TGCGCCAGCAGCAAAGGGGCCACGGTAGAGCAGTACTTC
.	TRBV19	TRBJ1-3	.	12	CASKLQPDTIYF	TGTGCCAGTAAGTTACAGCCGGACACCATATATTTT
.	TRBV3-1/TRBV3-2	TRBJ2-1	.	15	CASSLGTSTRGEQFF	TGTGCCAGCAGCCTAGGGACTTCTACCCGCGGTGAGCAGTTCTTC
TRBD2	TRBV28	TRBJ2-1	.	14	CASSGGGPNWEQFF	TGTGCCAGCTCGGGGGGAGGCCCCAATTGGGAGCAGTTCTTC
.	TRBV25-1	TRBJ2-4	.	12	CASTGTWGIQYF	TGTGCCAGTACCGGGACATGGGGCATTCAGTACTTC
TRBD2	TRBV19	TRBJ2-1	.	15	CASSPGTSGSNEQFF	TGTGCCAGTAGTCCCGGGACTAGCGGGAGCAATGAGCAGTTCTTC
TRBD2	TRBV13	TRBJ2-1	.	21	CASSLEATRGRPSGSYNEQFF	TGTGCCAGCAGCTTAGAAGCTACGCGCGGGAGGCCCTCGGGCTCCTACAATGAGCAGTTCTTC
TRBD1	TRBV19	TRBJ1-1	.	14	CASSVGQGAEKAFF	TGTGCCAGTAGTGTGGGACAGGGGGCAGAAAAAGCTTTCTTT
.	TRBV7-3	TRBJ2-3	few	13	CASSLSVLDTQYF	TGTGCCAGCAGCTTGTCCGTTTTAGATACGCAGTATTTT
TRBD1	TRBV11-2	TRBJ1-3	.	17	CASSLLGTGLSGNTIYF	TGTGCCAGCAGCTTGTTGGGGACAGGGTTGTCTGGAAACACCATATATTTT
TRBD1	TRBV5-6	TRBJ1-1	.	14	CASSWGQGRTEAFF	TGTGCCAGCAGCTGGGGACAGGGTCGCACTGAAGCTTTCTTT
TRBD2	TRBV30	TRBJ2-5	.	15	CAWSVSSGRGETQYF	TGTGCCTGGAGTGTCTCTAGCGGGAGAGGCGAGACCCAGTACTTC
TRBD1	TRBV2	TRBJ1-5	.	18	CASSDGGRGLYSNQPQHF	TGTGCCAGCAGCGACGGGGGCAGGGGGCTATATAGCAATCAGCCCCAGCATTTT
TRBD2	TRBV5-1	TRBJ2-2	.	18	CASSLALAGGPNTGELFF	TGCGCCAGCAGCTTGGCTCTAGCGGGAGGGCCGAACACCGGGGAGCTGTTTTTT
.	TRBV6-5	TRBJ2-2	.	13	CASKEGPIGELFF	TGTGCCAGCAAGGAGGGCCCGATCGGGGAGCTGTTTTTT
TRBD1	TRBV6-1	TRBJ2-1	.	15	CASSDGTGPYNEQFF	TGTGCCAGCAGTGACGGGACAGGACCCTACAATGAGCAGTTCTTC
TRBD1	TRBV29-1	TRBJ2-3	.	14	CSALTGDLGDTQYF	TGCAGCGCCCTGACAGGGGATCTAGGAGATACGCAGTATTTT
.	TRBV27	TRBJ2-7	.	15	CASSFDLDSTYEQYF	TGTGCCAGCAGTTTTGATTTAGACAGTACCTACGAGCAGTACTTC
TRBD2	TRBV5-1	TRBJ2-1	.	17	CASSRTVVGLADNEQFF	TGCGCCAGCAGCCGTACGGTCGTGGGACTAGCGGACAATGAGCAGTTCTTC
.	TRBV10-2	TRBJ1-1	.	13	CASTYRENTEAFF	TGCGCCAGCACCTACAGGGAGAACACTGAAGCTTTCTTT
.	TRBV11-3	TRBJ2-7	few	11	CASSPIYEQYF	TGTGCCAGCAGCCCCATTTACGAGCAGTACTTC
.	TRBV29-1	TRBJ2-1	.	13	CSVESGYYNEQFF	TGCAGCGTTGAATCAGGGTACTACAATGAGCAGTTCTTC
TRBD2	TRBV5-1	TRBJ2-5	.	15	CASSKVAGDGETQYF	TGCGCCAGCAGCAAAGTAGCGGGAGACGGGGAGACCCAGTACTTC
TRBD1	TRBV5-4	TRBJ1-1	.	13	CASTGTDYTEAFF	TGTGCCAGCACCGGGACAGATTACACTGAAGCTTTCTTT
.	TRBV5-6	TRBJ1-1	.	13	CASSLGRGPEAFF	TGTGCCAGCAGCTTGGGCCGAGGGCCTGAAGCTTTCTTT
.	TRBV18	TRBJ2-3	.	12	CATGNYADTQYF	TGTGCCACCGGGAATTACGCAGATACGCAGTATTTT
.	TRBV11-1	TRBJ2-7	.	11	CASSQFYEQYF	TGTGCCAGCAGCCAGTTCTACGAGCAGTACTTC
.	TRBV27	TRBJ1-4	.	15	CATRGGIGTNEKLFF	TGTGCCACCCGGGGGGGCATAGGAACTAATGAAAAACTGTTTTTT
.	TRBV5-4	TRBJ1-2	once	13	CASSRWDITDYTF	TGTGCCAGCAGCCGATGGGACATCACCGACTACACCTTC
.	TRBV19	TRBJ1-1	.	13	CASSISRDTEAFF	TGTGCCAGTAGTATATCACGGGACACTGAAGCTTTCTTT
.	TRBV10-3	TRBJ1-5	.	13	CAIKAGEGQPQHF	TGTGCCATAAAGGCGGGTGAAGGTCAGCCCCAGCATTTT
TRBD1	TRBV19	TRBJ1-2	.	16	CASSSSPGDRVAGYTF	TGTGCCAGTAGTAGCTCCCCAGGCGACAGGGTAGCTGGCTACACCTTC
TRBD1	TRBV2	TRBJ2-2	.	16	CASRYQTGEAAGELFF	TGTGCCAGCAGATACCAGACAGGGGAAGCAGCCGGGGAGCTGTTTTTT
.	TRBV9	TRBJ1-1	once	14	CASSPEWSRTEAFF	TGTGCCAGCAGCCCCGAGTGGAGCCGCACTGAAGCTTTCTTT